The 2 T cell receptor beta chains below were found in one sample sequenced in a study of shared clonotypes between healthy human individuals. Here immunoSEQ multiplex PCR was the method, and the copy in TCRdb shows in-frame clones only, minus some. Of fewer than 400,000 clones in the sample, approximately 79% were seen once. Source material: memory CD4+ T cells sorted from blood. The subset: CD45RA-negative fraction. The source of these receptors is a man aged 25 to 40 in good health.

The rearrangement links TRBV7-9 to TRBJ2-1; TRBD2 is a possible D gene (6 bases). The CDR3 is made up of 19 amino acids. The V and J ends lost 4 bases and 6 bases respectively, with 28 bases between them. Germline CDR1 and CDR2: SEHNR and FQNEAQ (reference sequence). CDR3 DNA: TGTGCCAGCAGCTCCCAGCGGGCAGGGCGGGTAGCCAATCGCAATGAGCAGTTCTTC. Translation: CASSSQRAGRVANRNEQFF.

This clone was detected only a few times. The chain joins TRBV29-1 to TRBJ1-2; D perhaps matches TRBD1 (5 bases). Germline V gives CDR1 SQVTM, CDR2 ANQGSEA. The CDR3 is 17 amino acids. Trimming removed 4 bases at V and 5 bases at J, with 26 bases between. The CDR3 nucleotides are TGCAGCGTTGTGGAAATATACCGGGCTCGAGGGGAGTATGGCTACACCTTC. It translates to CSVVEIYRARGEYGYTF.